Listed below are T cell receptor beta chains from one sample, sequenced in a study of CD4+ T cells in melanoma. TCRdb keeps only in-frame clones here, not all; method: immunoSEQ multiplex PCR. The data show 50,000 to 60,000 clones, roughly three quarters seen once. Specimen: tumor tissue. These receptors all come from a human donor with melanoma. CDR3s include the opening cysteine and the closing phenylalanine or tryptophan. D genes are given only for firm matches. Clone size is shown for a subset of rows, as once, few, many or a class of expanded clone.

>NA|few|TRBV4-2|TRBJ2-7
CASSRTPGQYEQYF
TGTGCCAGCAGCCGCACGCCGGGACAATACGAGCAGTACTTC
>TRBD2|NA|TRBV28|TRBJ2-5
CASSPGSSGEETQYF
TGTGCCAGCAGTCCCGGAAGTAGCGGGGAAGAGACCCAGTACTTC
>TRBD2|NA|TRBV7-6|TRBJ2-3
CASSSLAGGSSTDTQYF
TGTGCCAGCAGCTCCCTAGCGGGGGGGTCTAGCACAGATACGCAGTATTTT
>NA|NA|TRBV6-6|TRBJ1-4
CASSQAVNEKLFF
TGTGCCAGCAGCCAAGCGGTTAATGAAAAACTGTTTTTT
>TRBD1|many|TRBV6-6|TRBJ1-2
CASSWDSRTNYGYTF
TGTGCCAGCAGTTGGGACAGCCGAACCAACTATGGCTACACCTTC
>NA|few|TRBV5-1|TRBJ1-1
CASSLAKVGVTEAFF
TGCGCCAGCAGCTTGGCCAAGGTGGGGGTTACTGAAGCTTTCTTT
>TRBD1|NA|TRBV28|TRBJ1-6
CASKEGDRANSPLHF
TGTGCCAGCAAGGAAGGGGACAGGGCAAATTCACCCCTCCACTTT
>TRBD2|NA|TRBV5-5|TRBJ2-1
CASSLPGLGYNEQFF
TGTGCCAGCAGCTTACCGGGACTAGGGTACAATGAGCAGTTCTTC
>NA|NA|TRBV7-9|TRBJ1-4
CASTDTATNEKLFF
TGTGCCAGCACCGACACTGCAACTAATGAAAAACTGTTTTTT
>NA|NA|TRBV7-6|TRBJ2-2
CASSTTSSTGELFF
TGTGCCAGCAGCACAACCTCAAGCACCGGGGAGCTGTTTTTT
>NA|NA|TRBV5-5|TRBJ2-3
CASSLESSTDTQYF
TGTGCCAGCAGCTTGGAGTCTAGCACAGATACGCAGTATTTT
>TRBD1|NA|TRBV9|TRBJ2-7
CASSGGQGYEQYF
TGTGCCAGCAGCGGAGGACAGGGATACGAGCAGTACTTC
>TRBD1|medium-sized|TRBV28|TRBJ2-7
CASSFRGTGSYEQYF
TGTGCCAGCAGTTTTCGCGGGACAGGGTCCTACGAGCAGTACTTC
>TRBD2|NA|TRBV18|TRBJ2-3
CASSPGLAGADTQYF
TGTGCCAGCTCTCCGGGACTAGCTGGGGCAGATACGCAGTATTTT
>NA|NA|TRBV14|TRBJ1-1
CASSLQGNTEAFF
TGTGCCAGCAGTCTACAGGGAAACACTGAAGCTTTCTTT
>NA|NA|TRBV7-2|TRBJ1-6
CASSLGHYNSPLHF
TGTGCCAGCAGCTTAGGACACTATAATTCACCCCTCCACTTT
>TRBD1|NA|TRBV11-2|TRBJ2-7
CASSTQGGGNEQYF
TGTGCCAGCAGTACACAGGGGGGAGGCAACGAGCAGTACTTC
>NA|few|TRBV2|TRBJ2-2
CASARELTGELFF
TGTGCCAGCGCCCGTGAGCTCACCGGGGAGCTGTTTTTT
>TRBD1|few|TRBV9|TRBJ2-3
CASSVETGGLADTQYF
TGTGCCAGCAGCGTAGAGACAGGGGGCCTTGCAGATACGCAGTATTTT
>NA|few|TRBV4-2|TRBJ2-7
CASSQAPGNSYEQYF
TGTGCCAGCAGCCAAGCCCCAGGAAACTCCTACGAGCAGTACTTC
>NA|NA|TRBV19|TRBJ1-4
CASTPGPYNEKLFF
TGTGCCAGTACCCCCGGGCCTTACAATGAAAAACTGTTTTTT
>NA|NA|TRBV13|TRBJ2-7
CASSKESEAEQYF
TGTGCCAGCAGCAAGGAATCCGAGGCCGAGCAGTACTTC
>NA|few|TRBV19|TRBJ2-1
CASSNLGGEQFF
TGTGCCAGTAGTAATTTAGGGGGTGAGCAGTTCTTC
>TRBD1|NA|TRBV6-6|TRBJ1-2
CASSYLDRGLAYGYTF
TGTGCCAGCAGTTACTTGGACAGGGGACTAGCCTATGGCTACACCTTC
>TRBD1|NA|TRBV27|TRBJ2-7
CASSLLGTGGRLNEQYF
TGTGCCAGCAGTTTATTGGGGACAGGGGGCAGGTTAAACGAGCAGTACTTC
>NA|NA|TRBV6-4|TRBJ1-5
CASRPTGRAYQPQHF
TGTGCCAGCAGACCTACAGGGAGGGCCTATCAGCCCCAGCATTTT
>TRBD1|NA|TRBV7-2|TRBJ1-1
CASNPGTGWTEAFF
TGTGCCAGTAACCCCGGGACAGGATGGACTGAAGCTTTCTTT
>NA|few|TRBV4-2|TRBJ1-5
CASSQEPPRTANQPQHF
TGTGCCAGCAGCCAAGAACCCCCACGGACAGCAAATCAGCCCCAGCATTTT
>TRBD2|few|TRBV5-1|TRBJ2-3
CASSWLGRGGMDTQYF
TGCGCCAGCAGCTGGCTCGGGCGGGGGGGGATGGATACGCAGTATTTT
>TRBD1|once|TRBV11-2|TRBJ1-2
CASSHTGTGSGYTF
TGTGCCAGCAGCCACACCGGGACAGGGAGTGGCTACACCTTC
>NA|NA|TRBV5-1|TRBJ2-1
CASSLGVMSSYNEQFF
TGCGCCAGCAGCTTGGGGGTGATGAGCTCCTACAATGAGCAGTTCTTC
>NA|NA|TRBV9|TRBJ2-1
CASSVDLLNEQFF
TGTGCCAGCAGCGTAGATCTGTTGAATGAGCAGTTCTTC
>NA|NA|TRBV18|TRBJ2-2
CASSPSPPRVSGELFF
TGTGCCAGCTCTCCTAGCCCACCCCGTGTGTCCGGGGAGCTGTTTTTT
>TRBD1|NA|TRBV6-6|TRBJ1-5
CASSYPRDRSYQPQHF
TGTGCCAGCAGTTACCCCCGGGACAGGAGCTATCAGCCCCAGCATTTT
>NA|many|TRBV7-8|TRBJ2-1
CASSQGSFGDEQFF
TGTGCCAGCAGTCAGGGTTCGTTTGGCGATGAGCAGTTCTTC
>NA|few|TRBV11-2|TRBJ1-5
CASSQGTNPTEYQPQHF
TGTGCCAGCAGCCAGGGGACAAATCCGACAGAATATCAGCCCCAGCATTTT
>NA|many|TRBV4-1|TRBJ2-1
CASSQVESNYNEQFF
TGCGCCAGCAGCCAAGTTGAGAGCAACTACAATGAGCAGTTCTTC
>NA|NA|TRBV5-1|TRBJ1-2
CASSLDSGYTF
TGCGCCAGCAGCTTGGATTCCGGCTACACCTTC
>NA|NA|TRBV5-5|TRBJ1-2
CASSLLGDHGYTF
TGTGCCAGCAGCTTGTTAGGGGATCATGGCTACACCTTC
>TRBD1|NA|TRBV6-6|TRBJ1-5
CASRRGQGAQPQHF
TGTGCCAGCAGAAGGGGACAGGGGGCTCAGCCCCAGCATTTT
>NA|NA|TRBV7-9|TRBJ1-1
CASSLGYTEAFF
TGTGCCAGCAGCTTAGGTTACACTGAAGCTTTCTTT
>TRBD2|NA|TRBV27|TRBJ2-5
CASRTSGGAKTQYF
TGTGCCAGCAGGACTAGCGGGGGGGCAAAGACCCAGTACTTC
>NA|NA|TRBV21-1|TRBJ1-1
CASSPLGQGEGDTEAFF
TGTGCCAGCAGCCCCTTGGGACAGGGGGAGGGGGACACTGAAGCTTTCTTT
>NA|NA|TRBV7-2|TRBJ2-2
CASSPQITGELFF
TGTGCCAGCAGCCCCCAGATCACCGGGGAGCTGTTTTTT
>TRBD2|NA|TRBV7-9|TRBJ2-3
CASSRPTGGPRATQYF
TGTGCCAGCAGCCGTCCTACGGGGGGGCCCCGCGCTACGCAGTATTTT
>NA|few|TRBV7-6|TRBJ2-1
CASSLGTPNEQFF
TGTGCCAGCAGCTTAGGGACTCCCAATGAGCAGTTCTTC
>NA|once|TRBV9|TRBJ1-2
CASSVQGNYGYTF
TGTGCCAGCAGCGTGCAGGGGAACTATGGCTACACCTTC
>NA|NA|TRBV5-5|TRBJ1-4
CASSLGTANNEKLFF
TGTGCCAGCAGCTTGGGGACGGCAAATAATGAAAAACTGTTTTTT
>NA|NA|TRBV29-1|TRBJ2-1
CSVEYYDNEQFF
TGCAGCGTTGAATATTACGACAATGAGCAGTTCTTC
>NA|NA|TRBV5-6|TRBJ1-6
CASSLGPPYLSPLHF
TGTGCCAGCAGCTTGGGGCCCCCCTATTTGTCACCCCTCCACTTT
>NA|NA|TRBV2|TRBJ2-1
CASSETSSYNEQFF
TGTGCCAGCAGTGAGACGAGCTCCTACAATGAGCAGTTCTTC
>NA|few|TRBV6-6|TRBJ1-1
CASSLTGGNTEAFF
TGTGCCAGCAGTCTCACGGGGGGGAACACTGAAGCTTTCTTT
>TRBD1|NA|TRBV6-5|TRBJ1-5
CATRGQAGNQPQHF
TGTGCCACCCGGGGACAGGCGGGCAATCAGCCCCAGCATTTT
>TRBD1|few|TRBV5-1|TRBJ2-1
CASSTTGTVYNEQFF
TGCGCCAGCAGCACCACCGGGACAGTATACAATGAGCAGTTCTTC
>NA|many|TRBV5-1|TRBJ2-7
CASSLGTSTYEQYF
TGCGCCAGCAGCCTCGGGACGTCTACCTACGAGCAGTACTTC
>NA|NA|TRBV6-1|TRBJ1-2
CASRTDNYGYTF
TGTGCCAGCAGGACAGATAACTATGGCTACACCTTC
>TRBD2|NA|TRBV2|TRBJ2-1
CASSEVTSGSPYNEQFF
TGTGCCAGCAGTGAAGTGACTAGCGGAAGCCCCTACAATGAGCAGTTCTTC
>NA|NA|TRBV4-3|TRBJ1-6
CASSQDGGGNNSPLHF
TGCGCCAGCAGCCAAGATGGGGGGGGGAATAATTCACCCCTCCACTTT
>NA|NA|TRBV11-2|TRBJ2-2
CASTIGGTGELFF
TGTGCCAGCACCATAGGAGGAACCGGGGAGCTGTTTTTT